This T cell receptor beta chain was obtained from a study of CD8+ T cells in alopecia areata. Isolated RNA was reverse transcribed into cDNA used as the sequencing template. Sequencing used immunoSEQ multiplex PCR; TCRdb keeps in-frame clones, though not all of them. Of about 220,000 clones in the sample, roughly 56% are singletons; the top ten hold roughly 1.5%. Treatment meaning: oral pan-JAK inhibitor, 5-10 mg twice daily. The germline V and J ends were trimmed by 4 bases and 6 bases, with 7 bases remaining between them. Germline V CDR1 and CDR2: SGHTA, FQGNSA. The CDR3 totals 12 residues. This clone showed up just a few times.

This sample comprised CD4+ T cells sorted from blood, obtained at week 4, from a patient treated with tofacitinib. This chain joins TRBV7-2 and TRBJ2-1, with unresolved D. This clonotype was obtained from a human donor with alopecia areata. The CDR3 here is CASSSTPNEQFF. CDR3 in DNA: TGTGCCAGCAGCTCGACCCCCAATGAGCAGTTCTTC.